The 20 T cell receptor beta chains below come from one sample, sequenced in a study of cytomegalovirus exposure and HLA in healthy donors. Clones were read by immunoSEQ multiplex PCR, and TCRdb kept only the in-frame ones, dropping some. In the table there are under 85,000 clones, roughly 94% of which are singletons. The sequenced material came from PBMCs. Every receptor here comes from a woman aged 18 to 35 in good health and CMV-seronegative.

The chain couples TRBV6-1 to TRBJ1-3, with D perhaps TRBD1 (6 bases). The germline V and J ends were trimmed by 5 bases and 4 bases, with 12 bases remaining between them. This CDR3 has 14 amino acids. CDR1 is MNHNS and CDR2 is SASEGT in the germline V gene. Here the CDR3 reads CASSLNREGNTIYF. The CDR3 DNA sequence: TGTGCCAGCAGTCTCAACAGGGAAGGAAACACCATATATTTT.

This clone has only one observation. V usage is TRBV9 and J usage is TRBJ1-3; possible D gene TRBD1, 6 bases. CDR3 size: 16 residues. The germline V gene has CDR1 SGDLS and CDR2 YYNGEE. Trimming took off 0 bases at V and 0 bases at J, with 10 bases between the two ends. CDR3 region: CASSVGDIDSGNTIYF. The CDR3 region has the DNA TGTGCCAGCAGCGTAGGGGACATCGACTCTGGAAACACCATATATTTT.

The chain carries TRBV6-1 and TRBJ1-3, with D unclear. The CDR3 has 13 amino acids. Per the germline V gene, CDR1 is MNHNS and CDR2 is SASEGT. V was trimmed by 0 bases and J by 8 bases, leaving 8 bases between them. In DNA, the CDR3 is TGTGCCAGCAGTGAAGCGGGAGGCCACACCATATATTTT. It yields the protein CASSEAGGHTIYF.

This clone has only one observation. This chain links TRBV4-2 with TRBJ2-7; 8 bases match TRBD2. The V and J ends lost 0 bases and 2 bases, in that order; junction bases with no gene match: 6. The germline V gene encodes CDR1 LGHNA and CDR2 YNFKEQ. CDR3 length: 16 amino acids. CDR3 region: CASSQEAMTSAYEQYF. The CDR3 bases are TGTGCCAGCAGCCAAGAAGCGATGACTAGCGCCTACGAGCAGTACTTC.

V and J are TRBV7-9 and TRBJ1-1; D is undetermined. The V gene's germline CDR1 is SEHNR and CDR2 FQNEAQ (reference sequence). V shed 1 base and J shed 11 bases, with 17 bases lying between them. CDR3 length equals 14 residues. The CDR3 DNA follows: TGTGCCAGCAGCTTAGACCCCCCTTTAGCGGTGGCTTTCTTT. It encodes CASSLDPPLAVAFF.

The V call is TRBV7-3, the J call TRBJ2-1; unclear D gene. Germline lookup yields CDR1 SGHTA and CDR2 FQGTGA. This CDR3 has 14 amino acids. V was clipped by 2 bases and J by 2 bases, with 7 bases between them. The CDR3, as DNA: TGTGCCAGCAGCTTAGATACTCCCTACAATGAGCAGTTCTTC. It is translated as CASSLDTPYNEQFF. The whole variable domain, remainder taken from reference TRBV7-3 and TRBJ2-1, is GAGVSQTPSNKVTEKGKYVELRCDPISGHTALYWYRQSLGQGPEFLIYFQGTGAADDSGLPNDRFFAVRPEGSVSTLKIQRTERGDSAVYLCASSLDTPYNEQFFGPGTRLTVL.

The chain is built from TRBV19 and TRBJ1-5; D ambiguous. V was clipped by 7 bases and J by 0 bases, with 16 bases between them. Germline V gene data show CDR1 as LNHDA and CDR2 as SQIVND (reference sequence). The CDR3 is made up of 16 amino acids. The CDR3 DNA reads TGTGCCAGTAACCCTTCGGGTGCTATTAGCAATCAGCCCCAGCATTTT. Translation: CASNPSGAISNQPQHF.

The V gene is TRBV12-5, the J gene TRBJ1-5; TRBD1 agrees at 8 bases. The CDR3 extends over 15 amino acids. Germline-derived CDR1 and CDR2 are LGHNT and FRNRAP. The junction had 4 bases not matched to a gene; V was cut back by 6 bases and J by 0 bases. CDR3 DNA sequence: TGTGCTAGTGGCCCGACAGGGGATAGCAATCAGCCCCAGCATTTT. Translated: CASGPTGDSNQPQHF.

The V and J genes are TRBV4-2 and TRBJ1-1, with D perhaps TRBD1 (6 bases). The germline V gene has CDR1 LGHNA and CDR2 YNFKEQ. This CDR3 has 15 amino acids. V was clipped by 6 bases and J by 1 base, with 15 bases between them. The CDR3 bases are TGTGCCAGCAGTTCGGGAGGACAGACGAACACTGAAGCTTTCTTT. Encoded protein: CASSSGGQTNTEAFF.

The chain links TRBV27 to TRBJ2-2; maybe TRBD2 (6 bases). Germline V gene lookup returns CDR1 MNHEY and CDR2 SMNVEV (reference sequence). CDR3 size: 13 residues. Trimming pared 8 bases from V and 2 bases from J, leaving 9 bases between. In DNA, the CDR3 is TGTGCCAGCCGGACTACTAACACCGGGGAGCTGTTTTTT. This sequence encodes CASRTTNTGELFF.

The chain employs TRBV19 and TRBJ2-3; possible D gene TRBD1, 6 bases. Per the germline V gene, CDR1 is LNHDA and CDR2 is SQIVND (reference sequence). CDR3 length: 14 residues. The ends were cut back, 6 bases at V and 6 bases at J, with 16 bases in the middle. The CDR3 DNA sequence: TGTGCCAGTAGCCTGGGGGCGCCGGAGGATACGCAGTATTTT. Protein sequence: CASSLGAPEDTQYF.

With respect to this clone: An end of the junction does not agree with germline; a read error may underlie this. This chain connects TRBV29-1 to TRBJ1-1; TRBD1 aligns across 7 bases. CDR1 is SQVTM and CDR2 is ANQGSEA in the germline V gene. The CDR3 loop spans 9 amino acids. The chain's CDR3 is CSVEPGQSF. The CDR3 DNA sequence: TGCAGCGTTGAACCGGGACAGAGCTTT.

This chain joins TRBV7-2 and TRBJ2-7, with D perhaps TRBD1 (5 bases). Deletions cut 3 bases from V and 2 bases from J, with 11 bases between. Germline CDR1 is SGHTA and CDR2 is FQGNSA. This CDR3 has 14 amino acids. CDR3 in amino acids: CASSFHQGTYEQYF. The CDR3 region has the DNA TGTGCCAGCAGCTTTCATCAGGGAACCTACGAGCAGTACTTC.

The chain recombines TRBV5-6 with TRBJ1-2, with D possibly matching TRBD1 (5 bases). Trimming pared 1 base from V and 1 base from J, leaving 11 bases between. The CDR3 totals 15 residues. Germline CDR1 and CDR2: SGHDT and YYEEEE. Written as DNA, the CDR3 is TGTGCCAGCAGCTTGAAGGCAGGGTATAACTATGGCTACACCTTC. Translated: CASSLKAGYNYGYTF. Supplemented by reference TRBV5-6 and TRBJ1-2, the full variable domain reads DAGVTQSPTHLIKTRGQQVTLRCSPKSGHDTVSWYQQALGQGPQFIFQYYEEEERQRGNFPDRFSGHQFPNYSSELNVNALLLGDSALYLCASSLKAGYNYGYTFGSGTRLTVV.

The CDR3 loop is CASSLYSGRSGELFF. The CDR3 nucleotides are TGTGCCAGCAGTTTATACAGCGGGAGAAGCGGGGAGCTGTTTTTT. The chain joins TRBV27 to TRBJ2-2; 8 bases are shared with TRBD2. From germline, CDR1 is MNHEY and CDR2 SMNVEV (reference sequence). This CDR3 spans 15 amino acids. V shed 1 base and J 7 bases; nucleotides not matched to a gene: 5.

The chain combines TRBV11-2 with TRBJ1-6, with a weak D call TRBD1 (6 bases). CDR1 and CDR2 from the germline V gene are SGHAT and FQNNGV. The V end lost 6 bases, the J end lost 7 bases, and 16 bases lay between the germline ends. The CDR3 is 15 amino acids. The CDR3 coding sequence is TGTGCCAGCAGTCAGGCACAGGGTGGAAATTCACCCCTCCACTTT. Protein product: CASSQAQGGNSPLHF.

This chain links TRBV19 with TRBJ2-1, with 11 nucleotides matching TRBD2. The CDR3 runs 15 residues. Germline V lookup: CDR1 LNHDA, CDR2 SQIVND (reference sequence). Trimming cost V 4 bases and J 3 bases; bases outside gene matches: 2. CDR3 sequence reads: CASSKGLAVYNEQFF. In DNA form, the CDR3 reads TGTGCCAGTAGTAAGGGACTAGCGGTCTACAATGAGCAGTTCTTC.

This clone was detected only a few times. The chain uses TRBV30 and TRBJ2-2, with 8 nucleotides matching TRBD1. The length of the CDR3 is 15 residues. Per germline, CDR1 GTSNPN and CDR2 SVGIG (reference sequence). J lost 3 bases, V lost 3 bases, and 6 bases had no gene match. The CDR3 here is CAWSPGQAHTGELFF. The CDR3 DNA reads as TGTGCCTGGAGCCCGGGACAGGCCCACACCGGGGAGCTGTTTTTT.

This rearrangement joins TRBV7-9 to TRBJ1-1, with no clear D. Germline CDR1 reads SEHNR; CDR2 reads FQNEAQ (reference sequence). The germline V and J ends were trimmed by 7 bases and 0 bases, with 9 bases remaining between them. CDR3 length: 13 amino acids. The DNA for the CDR3 is TGTGCCAGCACTCTACTCATGAACACTGAAGCTTTCTTT. It yields the protein CASTLLMNTEAFF.

The chain combines TRBV27 with TRBJ2-5; TRBD2 matches 9 bases. The V and J ends lost 5 bases and 0 bases, in that order; junction bases with no gene match: 13. The CDR3 is 18 amino acids. Germline values: CDR1 MNHEY, CDR2 SMNVEV (reference sequence). The CDR3 DNA reads as TGTGCCAGCAGTGCCCACCGGGAGGCGGGAGGGAACCAAGAGACCCAGTACTTC. Translation: CASSAHREAGGNQETQYF.